This TCR beta chain was found in a study of blood T cells in healthy people across ages. A second PCR, run for roughly 7 to 12 cycles, used a sample-barcoded 5' primer plus a J-beta primer mix. TCRdb reprocessed the 5' RACE reads with MiXCR, giving one entry per CDR3 protein. The sample holds roughly 2 million distinct CDR3 sequences; 40% to 55% are singletons and the top ten take roughly 2.1%. Details on this clonotype: Its antigen is still unknown.

The V gene's germline CDR1 is MNHEY and CDR2 SVGAGI. This CDR3 is built from 16 residues. V dropped 6 bases and J dropped 0 bases, with 15 bases sitting between them. Study findings and constraints: Compared with aged donors, long-lived donors showed fewer expanded clones, suggesting selection.

The genes are TRBV6-5 and TRBJ2-1; tentative D call: TRBD2 (5 bases). This clonotype was sampled from a woman between 35 and 50 years old in good health. Input material: blood. The chain's CDR3 is CASSSGLGSSYNEQFF. CDR3 sequence (DNA): TGTGCCAGCAGCAGCGGCCTGGGAAGCTCCTACAATGAGCAGTTCTTC.